The clone carrying this TCR beta chain has just a few counts. Sample treatment: randomized to nivolumab then ipilimumab (arm A) or the reverse (arm B). No patient had prior DNA-damaging chemotherapy. This record comes from a study of sequential checkpoint blockade in melanoma. Across the study: First-line arms were nivolumab then ipilimumab, or the reverse, randomized 1:1. Matched biopsies came pretreatment and at week 13 for some 21 patients. TCRbeta immunosequencing was performed on DNA from roughly 90 pretreatment melanoma tumor samples.

CDR3 size: 15 residues. Between the trimmed V and J ends, which lost 5 bases and 0 bases, there was a span of 11 bases. CDR1 MNHGY and CDR2 SAAAGT come from the germline V gene. Some clones are missing from TCRdb's copy, which holds only in-frame ones; the method was immunoSEQ multiplex PCR. Seen here are around 10,000 clones, about 21% observed once, and the top ten hold 13% to 15%. This TCR was recovered from a human donor with melanoma. The gene calls are TRBV6-8 and TRBJ2-4; TRBD1 might be the D (5 bases). This material consisted of tumor tissue (inferred from file names), taken from a patient given nivolumab and ipilimumab in sequence. The CDR3: CASSPRELAKNIQYF. CDR3 DNA sequence: TGTGCCAGCAGTCCCAGGGAACTAGCCAAAAACATTCAGTACTTC.